This entry is about one T cell receptor (beta chain). It has no known antigen specificity. Base qualities were left out, and no much larger clone turns up one base away. In the ViraFEST assay, PBMC were stimulated with viral peptide pools, and TCR sequencing was then used to find antigen-specific CD4+ T cell clonotypes based on their expansion. After roughly 11 days of culture, CD4+ T cells were isolated with the EasySep CD4+ T cell isolation kit. Two doses of either the BNT162b2 or the mRNA-1273 mRNA SARS-CoV-2 vaccine were administered to participants. None of the healthy vaccine recipients had a prior SARS-CoV-2 infection, which was confirmed by nucleocapsid antibody tests that came back negative both before and after vaccination. Each well held roughly 2 million PBMC cultured in IMDM containing approximately 5% human AB serum, 8 to 10 IU/ml IL-2 and gentamicin, along with roughly 10 ug/ml peptides. Half of the culture medium was replaced with fresh IL-2-containing medium on days 3 and 7. Unless noted otherwise, every peptide stimulation condition was grown in triplicate wells. PBMC were separated from whole blood using Ficoll-Paque Plus gradient centrifugation and were then either cryopreserved at -140C or used fresh. Overlapping peptide pools spanned the spike proteins of SARS-CoV-2 and the common cold coronaviruses HCoV-NL63, HCoV-OC43 and HCoV-229E. The QIAamp micro DNA kit was used to extract genomic DNA from the cultured CD4+ T cells.

The receptor library was made with the immunoSEQ multiplex PCR assay. DNA from the CD4+ T cells that had been cultured and isolated underwent TCR beta CDR3 sequencing. The study's own analysis went as follows. Non-productive TCR sequences were removed, reads were trimmed to the CDR3 region, and CDR3s of at least 7 amino acids were retained. The MANAFEST web app was used to pick out antigen-specific clonotypes by comparing their expansion in peptide wells with that in reference cultures. For clones to be considered positive, expansion at FDR<0.05 versus reference and all other wells, an odds ratio above 5, and a frequency above 0.1% in two replicate wells were required. Cross-reactive clonotypes were defined as significantly expanded in SARS-CoV-2 spike wells and in at least one common cold coronavirus spike condition. Using the stringdist R package, CDR3 similarity was measured by Levenshtein distance, and unrooted trees were constructed with ape in R 3.6.1. TCRdb stores this immuneACCESS table with in-frame sequences only. Part of the clones is absent; in the studies checked, under half of the shortfall reflects unresolved V genes, and no reason is known for the rest. Clone size and the V and J calls come from that table; the DNA yielded D and trimming. In all, the sample holds roughly 16,000 clones, and 75% to 80% of those were seen once. The top ten constitute approximately 20% of the sample.

The germline V gene (reference sequence) specifies LNHDA as CDR1 and SQIVND as CDR2. V is shortened by 5 bases, J by 0 bases, and the region joining them spans 11 bases. Reading from cysteine to phenylalanine, the CDR3 counts 15 amino acids. Kept here is only the CDR3 DNA, which spans 45 bases and is read in frame from base 1. This specimen comes from a study of vaccination effects on CD4 cells after COVID-19 (dated by TCRdb to 2021 to 2024). Turning to the overall study: Post-vaccine samples across the study were collected a median of 72 days after the second dose, with a range of 14 to 241. SARS-CoV-2 spike-specific CD4+ TCR repertoires were compared before and after mRNA vaccination in COVID-19 convalescent patients and in infection-naive vaccine recipients. Altogether, roughly 10 COVID-19 convalescent patients and a handful of SARS-CoV-2-naive healthy vaccine recipients made up the full study. Cultures from other donors in the study were sequenced with the Oncomine TCR Beta short-read assay on an Illumina iSeq 100.

The investigation overall reported the following: Among healthy vaccine recipients, nearly all vaccine-induced clones were SARS-CoV-2 mono-reactive, and only 1 of 255 was cross-reactive with common cold coronaviruses. At late post-vaccination timepoints, both infection-induced and vaccine-induced clones showed marked clonal contraction, consistent with waning T cell responses. Limitations of the study were the small number of convalescent patients and the absence of early post-infection timepoints.

This sequence originates from a human donor who received a COVID-19 vaccine. Sequencing used CD4+ T cells from PBMCs cultured with HCoV-NL63 spike peptides, obtained after COVID-19 vaccination. The label giving this sample's cell subset or site can be read as: HCoV-NL63 spike overlapping peptide pool stimulation. The chain uses TRBV19 and TRBJ2-1, with no reliable assignment of the D segment. The CDR3 sequence is CASSSRSHSYNEQFF. The nucleotide sequence reads as follows: TGTGCCAGTAGTTCTCGGAGTCACTCCTACAATGAGCAGTTCTTC.